These 14 T cell receptor beta chains originate from one sample sequenced in a study of blood T cells in healthy people across ages. The use of a sample-barcoded 5' primer and a J-beta primer mix characterized a second PCR of about 7 to 12 cycles. TCRdb ran MiXCR on the 5' RACE reads and lists one entry per CDR3 protein. The sample records roughly 1.9 million distinct CDR3 sequences, about two fifths being singletons. Sequencing was done on a sample of blood. The receptors originated from a human donor in good health.

In this sample, this clonotype turned up a few times. The chain carries TRBV5-1 and TRBJ2-6; the D is unclear. CDR3 length equals 15 residues. CDR1 SGHRS and CDR2 YFSETQ come from the germline V gene. With 2 bases removed from V and 4 bases from J, the gap between germline ends came to 10 bases. DNA of the CDR3: TGCGCCAGCAGCTTATGGACCGGGGGGGCCAACGTCCTGACTTTC. Amino acid sequence: CASSLWTGGANVLTF. The full variable domain, rest sourced from reference TRBV5-1 and TRBJ2-6, is KAGVTQTPRYLIKTRGQQVTLSCSPISGHRSVSWYQQTPGQGLQFLFEYFSETQRNKGNFPGRFSGRQFSNSRSEMNVSTLELGDSALYLCASSLWTGGANVLTFGAGSRLTVL.

The rearrangement links TRBV4-3 to TRBJ1-1; no firm D call. V lost 1 base, J lost 6 bases, and 9 bases lay in between. CDR3 length: 13 residues. CDR1 LGHNA and CDR2 YSLEER come from the germline V gene. The CDR3 sequence is CASSQVRGSEAFF. DNA for the CDR3: TGCGCCAGCAGCCAAGTACGGGGTTCTGAAGCTTTCTTT.

This clonotype was seen a few times. With a much larger clone just one base away, this may be a read error. V is TRBV20-1 and J is TRBJ2-4; D unresolved. The tail of the sequence fits TRBJ2-7 better, so the J call may be wrong. Germline CDR1 is DFQATT and CDR2 is SNEGSKA (reference sequence). This CDR3 is built from 14 residues. The chain's CDR3 is CSASPYEVNYEQYF. Written as DNA, the CDR3 is TGCAGTGCTAGCCCGTACGAGGTTAACTACGAGCAGTACTTC.

The V gene is TRBV25-1, the J gene TRBJ1-6; 10 bases are shared with TRBD1. The V gene's germline CDR1 is MGHDK and CDR2 SYGVNS. Trimming removed 4 bases from V and 6 bases from J; junction bases left unmatched: 6. The CDR3 consists of 16 residues. This CDR3 is CASSAPTGGFNSPLHF. In DNA, the CDR3 is TGTGCCAGCAGTGCTCCGACAGGGGGCTTTAATTCACCCCTCCACTTT.

This clonotype appeared a few times. V is TRBV7-2 and J is TRBJ1-5, with no clear D. The germline V gene encodes CDR1 SGHTA and CDR2 FQGNSA. V lost 3 bases to trimming and J lost 6 bases, with 9 bases between them. The CDR3 contains 13 residues. CDR3 sequence reads: CASSLSQVQPQHF. The CDR3, as DNA: TGTGCCAGCAGCTTGTCCCAAGTTCAGCCCCAGCATTTT. The whole variable domain, filled in from reference TRBV7-2 and TRBJ1-5, reads GAGVSQSPSNKVTEKGKDVELRCDPISGHTALYWYRQSLGQGLEFLIYFQGNSAPDKSGLPSDRFSAERTGGSVSTLTIQRTQQEDSAVYLCASSLSQVQPQHFGDGTRLSIL.

This rearrangement joins TRBV28 to TRBJ1-2; D is undetermined. V gave up 7 bases and J gave up 8 bases, with 14 bases separating them. Germline V gene data show CDR1 as MDHEN and CDR2 as SYDVKM. The CDR3 loop spans 12 amino acids. The CDR3 nucleotides read TGTGCCAGCAATGGGAGGGAAGACGGCTACACCTTC. Protein: CASNGREDGYTF.

The V and J genes are TRBV4-3 and TRBJ2-4; TRBD1 matches 9 bases. This CDR3 contains 12 residues. Per germline, CDR1 LGHNA and CDR2 YSLEER. V shed 6 bases, J shed 9 bases, and the junction held 3 bases outside the gene matches. CDR3 residues: CASRSTGGIQYF. CDR3 nucleotides: TGCGCCAGCAGGTCGACAGGGGGCATTCAGTACTTC.

This clonotype has only a few counts. The V and J genes are TRBV3-1 and TRBJ2-7; D is possibly TRBD1 (5 bases). The DNA end lines up better with TRBJ2-5; the J call may be wrong. This CDR3 contains 15 residues. Germline values: CDR1 LGHDT, CDR2 YNNKEL (reference sequence). In nucleotides, the CDR3 is TGTGCCAGCAGCCAAGTTGGGCTTCCAGGGGAGACCCAGTACTTC. This gives the protein CASSQVGLPGETQYF.

This chain uses TRBV15 with TRBJ2-5; 7 bases map to TRBD1. V dropped 1 base and J dropped 4; count of bases not matched to a gene: 6. This CDR3 region has 15 residues. From germline, CDR1 is LNHNV and CDR2 YYDKDF (reference sequence). CDR3 region: CATSRAPGQIETQYF. The CDR3 DNA reads as TGTGCCACCAGCAGAGCTCCGGGACAGATAGAGACCCAGTACTTC.

This clonotype was detected only once. The rearrangement links TRBV4-1 to TRBJ1-5; tentative D call: TRBD1 (6 bases). The CDR3 consists of 14 residues. The germline V gene has CDR1 MGHRA and CDR2 YSYEKL. V dropped 3 bases and J dropped 9 bases, with 15 bases sitting between them. CDR3 sequence: CASSHNREIWPQHF. The CDR3 DNA is TGCGCCAGCAGCCACAACAGGGAGATCTGGCCCCAGCATTTT.

This chain uses TRBV11-2 with TRBJ1-2, with TRBD1 matching 7 bases. V was pared by 4 bases and J by 7 bases, with 9 bases of the junction left unmatched. The germline V gene has CDR1 SGHAT and CDR2 FQNNGV. The CDR3 is 14 residues long. The CDR3 loop reads CASSSFGRGSGYTF. CDR3 coding DNA: TGTGCCAGCAGCTCCTTTGGCAGGGGGTCTGGCTACACCTTC. Together with reference TRBV11-2 and TRBJ1-2, the CDR3 gives the full variable domain: EAGVAQSPRYKIIEKRQSVAFWCNPISGHATLYWYQQILGQGPKLLIQFQNNGVVDDSQLPKDRFSAERLKGVDSTLKIQPAKLEDSAVYLCASSSFGRGSGYTFGSGTRLTVV.

V usage is TRBV7-2 and J usage is TRBJ2-5; TRBD1 agrees at 7 bases. V trimming: 1 base; J trimming: 4 bases; junction bases outside the gene matches: 6. The length of the CDR3 is 15 residues. The germline V gene has CDR1 SGHTA and CDR2 FQGNSA. The CDR3 DNA sequence: TGTGCCAGCAGCTTAGTAGTCAGGGGGATAGAGACCCAGTACTTC. Translating gives CASSLVVRGIETQYF.

V gene TRBV6-5 combines with J gene TRBJ1-5; 12 bases line up with TRBD1. Trimming at V came to 2 bases and at J to 1 base, leaving 18 bases not matched to a gene. Germline-derived CDR1 and CDR2 are MNHEY and SVGAGI. CDR3 length: 22 residues. CDR3 coding DNA: TGTGCCAGCAGTTACGAGTATATACCGGGACAGGGGGCGGTCGGGAGCAATCAGCCCCAGCATTTT. Protein: CASSYEYIPGQGAVGSNQPQHF.

The chain joins TRBV20-1 to TRBJ1-1; 9 nucleotides line up with TRBD1. This CDR3 is 14 amino acids long. V shed 6 bases, J shed 7 bases, and the junction held 12 bases outside the gene matches. Germline loops: CDR1 DFQATT, CDR2 SNEGSKA (reference sequence). For the CDR3, the DNA is TGCAGTGCACAGCCGGGACAGGGTAATAATGAAGCTTTCTTT. Translating gives CSAQPGQGNNEAFF.